Following are 30 T cell receptor beta chains from one sample sequenced in a study of cytomegalovirus exposure and HLA in healthy donors. PCR primers comprised 60 Vbeta and 13 Jbeta primers. TCRdb's table, derived via immunoSEQ multiplex PCR, lists solely in-frame clones and lacks some. This sample has roughly 180,000 clones, with 70% to 90% found just once. Material for sequencing was PBMCs. These receptors were collected from a male donor in good health and CMV-seronegative.

The chain links TRBV7-3 to TRBJ2-1; no clear D. This CDR3 region has 13 residues. V was cut by 1 base and J by 8 bases, with 9 bases left in between. Germline V gene data show CDR1 as SGHTA and CDR2 as FQGTGA. CDR3 DNA: TGTGCCAGCAGCTTAAATGGCGGTGATGAGCAGTTCTTC. Translating it yields CASSLNGGDEQFF.

This clone was detected once. The chain links TRBV5-1 to TRBJ2-7, with 7 bases matching TRBD1. Trimming removed 9 bases from V and 5 bases from J; junction bases left unmatched: 17. The CDR3 spans 15 residues. Germline V gene data show CDR1 as SGHRS and CDR2 as YFSETQ. The CDR3 sequence: CATSDTGTAPNEQYF. As DNA, the CDR3 is TGCGCCACTTCGGACACCGGGACAGCCCCCAACGAGCAGTACTTC.

This chain uses TRBV28 with TRBJ2-5, with 12 bases aligning to TRBD2. The CDR3 has 17 amino acids. After removal of 6 bases from V and 2 bases from J, the junction contained 10 bases not matched to a gene. In germline, CDR1 is MDHEN, CDR2 SYDVKM. The CDR3 sequence: CASRTGTSGPLQETQYF. DNA for the CDR3: TGTGCCAGCAGAACCGGGACTAGCGGGCCCCTACAAGAGACCCAGTACTTC.

This chain uses TRBV19 with TRBJ2-1, with D perhaps TRBD2 (6 bases). Trimming pared 6 bases from V and 0 bases from J, leaving 12 bases between. This CDR3 spans 15 amino acids. Germline CDR1 is LNHDA and CDR2 is SQIVND (reference sequence). The CDR3 here is CASRDYLSSYNEQFF. The CDR3 DNA is TGTGCCAGTAGGGACTACCTGAGCTCCTACAATGAGCAGTTCTTC. The full variable domain, with the rest looked up from reference TRBV19 and TRBJ2-1, is DGGITQSPKYLFRKEGQNVTLSCEQNLNHDAMYWYRQDPGQGLRLIYYSQIVNDFQKGDIAEGYSVSREKKESFPLTVTSAQKNPTAFYLCASRDYLSSYNEQFFGPGTRLTVL.

CDR3 coding DNA: TGTGCCAGCAGCTTAGACAGGGCCTACGAGCAGTACTTC. Its protein product is CASSLDRAYEQYF. The rearrangement uses TRBV7-9 and TRBJ2-7; the D gene is possibly TRBD1 (6 bases). Germline CDR1 SEHNR, CDR2 FQNEAQ (reference sequence). The germline V and J ends were trimmed by 1 base and 2 bases, with 6 bases remaining between them. This CDR3 is built from 13 residues.

For this clone: The junction differs from germline at one of its ends, possibly a read error. The rearrangement joins TRBV4-1 to TRBJ1-2; D is perhaps TRBD1 (6 bases). From germline, CDR1 is MGHRA and CDR2 YSYEKL. This CDR3 is 14 amino acids long. CDR3 sequence: CASSQGGGMRGYTF. CDR3 bases: TGCGCCAGCAGTCAAGGGGGGGGGATGAGGGGCTACACCTTC.

This clone was recorded only once. The chain has TRBV4-2 and TRBJ1-1; D gene unclear. The CDR3 runs 13 residues. V was clipped by 0 bases and J by 3 bases, with 5 bases between them. Germline V gene sequence: CDR1 LGHNA, CDR2 YNFKEQ. The DNA for the CDR3 is TGTGCCAGCAGCCAAGATCAGGACACTGAAGCTTTCTTT. It codes for CASSQDQDTEAFF.

The chain combines TRBV28 with TRBJ2-3; 11 bases line up with TRBD2. Trimming removed 3 bases from V and 2 bases from J; junction bases left unmatched: 4. Germline V gene data show CDR1 as MDHEN and CDR2 as SYDVKM. The CDR3 contains 16 residues. DNA for the CDR3: TGTGCCAGCAGTTTCCTAGCGGGAGGTACCACAGATACGCAGTATTTT. It specifies CASSFLAGGTTDTQYF.

The gene calls are TRBV19 and TRBJ2-1; 13 bases align to TRBD2. In germline, CDR1 is LNHDA, CDR2 SQIVND (reference sequence). The CDR3 loop spans 14 amino acids. V was pared by 6 bases and J by 10 bases, with 6 bases of the junction left unmatched. The CDR3 nucleotides read TGTGCCAGTAGAACTAGCGGGGGGGCAGACGAGCAGTTCTTC. It yields the protein CASRTSGGADEQFF.

The rearrangement joins TRBV5-8 to TRBJ2-3; perhaps TRBD2 as D (7 bases). The germline CDR1 and CDR2 sequences are SGHTS and YDEGEE. Trimming took 5 bases from V and 3 from J, leaving 22 bases between them. The CDR3 spans 17 residues. This CDR3 is CASRRDGLGGITDTQYF. CDR3 nucleotides: TGTGCCAGCAGACGAGACGGACTAGGGGGGATAACAGATACGCAGTATTTT. Together with reference TRBV5-8 and TRBJ2-3, the CDR3 gives the full variable domain: EAGVTQSPTHLIKTRGQQATLRCSPISGHTSVYWYQQALGLGLQFLLWYDEGEERNRGNFPPRFSGRQFPNYSSELNVNALELEDSALYLCASRRDGLGGITDTQYFGPGTRLTVL.

This rearrangement joins TRBV5-4 to TRBJ2-5, with D possibly being TRBD1 (7 bases). The germline gives CDR1 SGHNT, CDR2 YYREEE (reference sequence). This CDR3 has 17 amino acids. Trimming left V 0 bases short and J 9 bases short, with 24 bases between. The CDR3 DNA sequence: TGTGCCAGCAGCTTGGTGGGGGGCCGGGACAGCGCAAGGGCCCAGTACTTC. Its translation: CASSLVGGRDSARAQYF.

About this clone itself: Other DNA sequences in the sample encode the same CDR3. This chain uses TRBV7-9 with TRBJ2-1; perhaps TRBD1 as D (5 bases). The CDR3 contains 16 residues. Germline V gene data show CDR1 as SEHNR and CDR2 as FQNEAQ (reference sequence). V lost 1 base to trimming and J lost 0 bases, with 10 bases between them. The DNA of the CDR3 is TGTGCCAGCAGCTTAGGGACATCGAGCTCCTACAATGAGCAGTTCTTC. Amino acid sequence: CASSLGTSSSYNEQFF.

A single count supports this clone. The gene calls are TRBV5-6 and TRBJ2-7; 9 bases are shared with TRBD2. This CDR3 contains 14 residues. CDR1 is SGHDT, CDR2 YYEEEE, per germline. J lost 6 bases, V lost 4 bases, and 8 bases had no gene match. CDR3 DNA: TGTGCCAGCAGCGTGGGGGGGACTAGCCGCGAGCAGTACTTC. Translating gives CASSVGGTSREQYF.

The V call is TRBV4-3, the J call TRBJ2-1; a possible D gene is TRBD2 (5 bases). The CDR3 sequence is 14 residues long. Trimming left V 2 bases short and J 5 bases short, with 10 bases between. CDR1 LGHNA and CDR2 YSLEER come from the germline V gene. This CDR3 is CASSQMRVDNEQFF. CDR3 DNA sequence: TGCGCCAGCAGCCAAATGCGGGTAGACAATGAGCAGTTCTTC.

The chain has TRBV27 and TRBJ2-7; TRBD2 aligns across 7 bases. CDR1 is MNHEY and CDR2 is SMNVEV in the germline V gene (reference sequence). The CDR3 has 13 amino acids. The ends lost 6 bases at V and 4 bases at J; junction bases unmatched: 6. The CDR3 DNA reads TGTGCCAGCAGCCGGGCCGGGGGGTACGAGCAGTACTTC. Translating gives CASSRAGGYEQYF.

The V gene is TRBV18, the J gene TRBJ2-1; D may be TRBD2 (6 bases). The CDR3 has 15 amino acids. V gave up 3 bases and J gave up 6 bases, with 15 bases separating them. Germline CDR1 is KGHSH and CDR2 is LQKENI. DNA for the CDR3: TGTGCCAGCTCACCTTCTGGGGGAGCGGGCAATGAGCAGTTCTTC. It codes for CASSPSGGAGNEQFF.

This rearrangement joins TRBV19 to TRBJ2-2, with 8 bases lining up with TRBD1. Germline CDR1 is LNHDA and CDR2 is SQIVND (reference sequence). CDR3 length: 14 residues. The junction had 4 bases not matched to a gene; V was cut back by 6 bases and J by 4 bases. The CDR3: CASRGTGGTGELFF. The CDR3 bases are TGTGCCAGTAGAGGGACAGGAGGCACCGGGGAGCTGTTTTTT.

About this clone: Additional DNA sequences in this sample encode the identical CDR3. This chain connects TRBV9 to TRBJ2-6, with D unclear. The CDR3 has 15 residues. Trimming removed 0 bases from V and 1 base from J, with 5 bases in between. Germline V gene data show CDR1 as SGDLS and CDR2 as YYNGEE. The CDR3 loop is CASSVGGSGANVLTF. CDR3 nucleotide sequence: TGTGCCAGCAGCGTAGGAGGATCTGGGGCCAACGTCCTGACTTTC.

The chain carries TRBV6-5 and TRBJ2-3; 8 nucleotides align to TRBD1. Trimming took 2 bases from V and 6 from J; bases not matched to a gene: 4. The CDR3 consists of 14 residues. Germline CDR1 is MNHEY and CDR2 is SVGAGI. CDR3 sequence: CASSYRTGSDTQYF. CDR3 DNA: TGTGCCAGCAGTTACCGGACAGGGTCCGATACGCAGTATTTT.

The V call is TRBV2, the J call TRBJ2-2; TRBD1 is a possible D gene (5 bases). Germline V gives CDR1 SNHLY, CDR2 FYNNEI. CDR3 length equals 14 residues. Deletions cut 7 bases from V and 1 base from J, with 10 bases between. The CDR3, as DNA: TGTGCCAGCAAAGCTGACAGGAACACCGGGGAGCTGTTTTTT. Protein product: CASKADRNTGELFF.

This clone was seen a single time. The chain links TRBV28 to TRBJ2-5; 12 bases agree with TRBD1. The CDR3 length is 14 residues. J was trimmed by 4 bases and V by 8 bases; bases with no gene match: 5. Germline V CDR1 and CDR2: MDHEN, SYDVKM. CDR3 sequence reads: CASSRDRGRETQYF. The DNA of the CDR3 is TGTGCCAGCTCCCGGGACAGGGGGCGAGAGACCCAGTACTTC.

V usage is TRBV7-2 and J usage is TRBJ1-1, with D perhaps matching TRBD1 (6 bases). The CDR3 contains 13 residues. The V gene lost 5 bases and the J gene lost 4 bases, with 11 bases spanning the gap. Germline lookup yields CDR1 SGHTA and CDR2 FQGNSA. The CDR3 reads CASSTNRVTEAFF. The CDR3 DNA follows: TGTGCCAGCAGCACCAACAGGGTCACTGAAGCTTTCTTT.

The gene calls are TRBV9 and TRBJ2-5, with TRBD2 identical over 7 bases. The CDR3 runs 14 residues. The J segment lost 5 bases and the V segment lost 4 bases, leaving 8 bases of the junction unmatched. The germline gives CDR1 SGDLS, CDR2 YYNGEE. CDR3 residues: CASSPDGGGETQYF. The CDR3 nucleotides are TGTGCCAGCAGCCCAGACGGGGGAGGGGAGACCCAGTACTTC.

This clone was found once. The V and J genes are TRBV28 and TRBJ1-1; D perhaps matches TRBD1 (6 bases). The CDR3 is 15 residues long. V was shortened by 4 bases and J by 0 bases, with 12 bases between the two germline ends. CDR1 and CDR2 from the germline V gene are MDHEN and SYDVKM. The CDR3, as DNA: TGTGCCAGCAGTTCCCCGACAGGTTTGAACACTGAAGCTTTCTTT. As protein: CASSSPTGLNTEAFF.

V usage is TRBV20-1 and J usage is TRBJ2-1; perhaps TRBD1 as D (5 bases). This CDR3 is built from 11 residues. With 5 bases removed from V and 8 bases from J, the gap between germline ends came to 10 bases. Germline V gene data show CDR1 as DFQATT and CDR2 as SNEGSKA (reference sequence). Written as DNA, the CDR3 is TGCAGTGCTGAAAGGGGTGATGAGCAGTTCTTC. Protein: CSAERGDEQFF.

The chain recombines TRBV15 with TRBJ2-7, with 8 bases matching TRBD1. V shed 4 bases and J 5 bases; nucleotides not matched to a gene: 10. The CDR3 spans 15 residues. Per germline, CDR1 LNHNV and CDR2 YYDKDF (reference sequence). This chain's CDR3 is CATSTRQGSPNEQYF. In DNA form, the CDR3 reads TGTGCCACCAGCACCAGACAGGGGAGTCCTAACGAGCAGTACTTC.

V usage is TRBV7-9 and J usage is TRBJ2-1, with D perhaps matching TRBD1 (5 bases). CDR3 length: 12 residues. Trimming took off 0 bases at V and 14 bases at J, with 11 bases between the two ends. Germline V gene data show CDR1 as SEHNR and CDR2 as FQNEAQ (reference sequence). The CDR3 DNA is TGTGCCAGCAGCTTAGCGGGCAGGGTGAAGTTCTTC. The encoded protein is CASSLAGRVKFF.

The chain joins TRBV9 to TRBJ2-3, with 7 nucleotides matching TRBD2. After removal of 0 bases from V and 2 bases from J, the junction contained 6 bases not matched to a gene. CDR3 size: 16 residues. Per germline, CDR1 SGDLS and CDR2 YYNGEE. The CDR3: CASSVVERGITDTQYF. The CDR3 DNA reads TGTGCCAGCAGCGTAGTTGAGCGGGGTATCACAGATACGCAGTATTTT.

The V call is TRBV5-4, the J call TRBJ1-1; TRBD1 agrees at 8 bases. There are 17 residues in the CDR3. In germline, CDR1 is SGHNT, CDR2 YYREEE (reference sequence). V lost 0 bases and J lost 0; bases outside the gene matches: 7. This CDR3 reads CASSLGDRGNMNTEAFF. The CDR3 DNA sequence: TGTGCCAGCAGCTTGGGCGACAGGGGAAACATGAACACTGAAGCTTTCTTT.

The chain couples TRBV4-3 to TRBJ2-7, with TRBD2 identical over 8 bases. CDR1 and CDR2 from the germline V gene are LGHNA and YSLEER. V dropped 1 base and J dropped 2; count of bases not matched to a gene: 4. The CDR3 spans 15 residues. CDR3 in amino acids: CASSQGTGGPYEQYF. The CDR3 nucleotides read TGCGCCAGCAGCCAAGGGACGGGAGGGCCCTACGAGCAGTACTTC.